These 26 T cell receptor beta chains originate from one sample sequenced in a study of blood T cells in healthy people across ages. Sample-barcoded 5' priming and a J-beta primer mix drove a second PCR of about 6 to 12 cycles. TCRdb reanalysed the 5' RACE reads using MiXCR and keeps one entry per CDR3 protein. The sample has 800,000 to 1,000,000 distinct CDR3 sequences, 40% to 60% seen once. Specimen: blood. Receptors were obtained from a young man in good health.

V usage is TRBV29-1 and J usage is TRBJ2-5; D is ambiguous. The length of the CDR3 is 11 residues. The germline V gene encodes CDR1 SQVTM and CDR2 ANQGSEA. Trimming took off 7 bases at V and 1 base at J, with 7 bases between the two ends. DNA for the CDR3: TGCAGCGGTATCCCCCAAGAGACCCAGTACTTC. Translation: CSGIPQETQYF.

This clonotype was counted a few times. The chain's CDR3 is CASSQETTRSAYGYTF. In nucleotides, the CDR3 is TGTGCCAGCAGCCAAGAGACCACGAGGTCAGCCTATGGCTACACCTTC. This chain connects TRBV4-2 to TRBJ1-2; no clear D gene. Germline V gene sequence: CDR1 LGHNA, CDR2 YNFKEQ. Between the trimmed V and J ends, which lost 0 bases and 4 bases, there was a span of 15 bases. This CDR3 spans 16 amino acids.

The chain uses TRBV7-9 and TRBJ2-5, with a tentative D call TRBD2 (5 bases). The CDR3 has 14 residues. Germline loops: CDR1 SEHNR, CDR2 FQNEAQ (reference sequence). V was clipped by 4 bases and J by 11 bases, with 20 bases between them. The chain's CDR3 is CASSSRAVIRVQYF. CDR3 nucleotides: TGTGCCAGCAGCTCGAGGGCGGTTATACGAGTGCAGTACTTC.

The chain recombines TRBV7-2 with TRBJ2-1; TRBD2 matches at 11 bases. Germline CDR1 reads SGHTA; CDR2 reads FQGNSA. Losses at the gene ends were 5 bases for V and 4 bases for J; bases not matched to a gene: 7. The CDR3 is 16 residues long. Written as DNA, the CDR3 is TGTGCCAGCAGCCCAGGTAGCGGGGGGGATTACAATGAGCAGTTCTTC. It codes for CASSPGSGGDYNEQFF.

This sequence joins TRBV20-1 and TRBJ2-5; D remains ambiguous. Germline V gene lookup returns CDR1 DFQATT and CDR2 SNEGSKA (reference sequence). The CDR3 covers 11 residues. The V end was cut by 0 bases, the J end by 5 bases, with 4 bases between. The CDR3 nucleotides are TGCAGTGCTAGAGATAGTGAGACCCAGTACTTC. Its protein is CSARDSETQYF.

This chain connects TRBV7-2 to TRBJ1-2; maybe TRBD1 (6 bases). The CDR3 sequence is 16 residues long. The germline CDR1 and CDR2 sequences are SGHTA and FQGNSA. The ends were cut back, 3 bases at V and 4 bases at J, with 18 bases in the middle. CDR3 coding DNA: TGTGCCAGCAGCTTGGGGCCGGGACATCTAAGCTATGGCTACACCTTC. Protein sequence: CASSLGPGHLSYGYTF. Supplemented by reference TRBV7-2 and TRBJ1-2, the full variable domain reads GAGVSQSPSNKVTEKGKDVELRCDPISGHTALYWYRQSLGQGLEFLIYFQGNSAPDKSGLPSDRFSAERTGGSVSTLTIQRTQQEDSAVYLCASSLGPGHLSYGYTFGSGTRLTVV.

This clonotype was detected ten times or more. The rearrangement uses TRBV6-5 and TRBJ2-5; 8 positions agree with TRBD2. Germline V gives CDR1 MNHEY, CDR2 SVGAGI. V was pared by 7 bases and J by 4 bases, with 5 bases of the junction left unmatched. This CDR3 region has 13 residues. The CDR3 spells CASTEAGGETQYF. DNA for the CDR3: TGTGCCAGCACAGAGGCGGGGGGAGAGACCCAGTACTTC.

In DNA, the CDR3 is TGTGCCAGCAGTTGGACAGGGGGCTCGAACGAGCAGTACTTC. This gives the protein CASSWTGGSNEQYF. The chain recombines TRBV12-3 or TRBV12-4 with TRBJ2-7, with 11 bases aligning to TRBD1. After removal of 4 bases from V and 5 bases from J, the junction contained 4 bases not matched to a gene. This CDR3 is built from 14 residues.

The chain combines TRBV6-5 with TRBJ1-4; D is unresolved. This CDR3 spans 17 amino acids. V shed 0 bases and J shed 0 bases, with 11 bases lying between them. Germline V lookup: CDR1 MNHEY, CDR2 SVGAGI. CDR3 in amino acids: CASSYSRSPATNEKLFF. The DNA of the CDR3 is TGTGCCAGCAGTTACTCGAGGTCGCCTGCAACTAATGAAAAACTGTTTTTT.

This clonotype was counted a few times. The chain links TRBV10-3 to TRBJ1-4, with D perhaps matching TRBD1 (5 bases). From germline, CDR1 is ENHRY and CDR2 SYGVKD. This CDR3 has 14 amino acids. V was trimmed by 2 bases and J by 6 bases, leaving 10 bases between them. This CDR3 is CAISEGGADEKLFF. The CDR3 DNA is TGTGCCATCAGTGAGGGGGGAGCCGATGAAAAACTGTTTTTT.

This chain connects TRBV7-8 to TRBJ1-2; D is unclear. Looked up from germline, CDR1 is SGHVS and CDR2 is FQNEAQ. V dropped 5 bases and J dropped 4 bases, with 14 bases sitting between them. The CDR3 has 14 amino acids. CDR3 sequence reads: CASSLAHKSYGYTF. CDR3 coding DNA: TGTGCCAGCAGCCTTGCGCACAAGAGCTATGGCTACACCTTC.

The chain recombines TRBV6-5 with TRBJ1-5, with a possible D match to TRBD1 (6 bases). Trimming cost V 5 bases and J 3 bases, with 14 bases left between them. The length of the CDR3 is 15 residues. From germline, CDR1 is MNHEY and CDR2 SVGAGI. The CDR3 protein is CASSPPGHANQPQHF. The DNA of the CDR3 is TGTGCCAGCAGTCCTCCGGGACATGCCAATCAGCCCCAGCATTTT.

The genes are TRBV4-3 and TRBJ2-1; possibly TRBD1 for D (6 bases). Per the germline V gene, CDR1 is LGHNA and CDR2 is YSLEER. V dropped 4 bases and J dropped 6 bases, with 19 bases sitting between them. CDR3 length equals 16 residues. Here the CDR3 DNA reads TGCGCCAGCAGCCCAAACTGGGGAAGGGGGTTCAATGAGCAGTTCTTC. This encodes CASSPNWGRGFNEQFF.

About this clonotype: The junction does not match germline at one end; this may be a read error. This sequence joins TRBV9 and TRBJ2-7; possible D gene TRBD2, 5 bases. This CDR3 region has 12 residues. Germline CDR1 and CDR2: SGDLS and YYNGEE. In nucleotides, the CDR3 is TGTGCCTGCAGCCTCCACGGGGTAGAGCAGTACTTC. Translating it yields CACSLHGVEQYF.

In its sample, this clonotype was seen many times. The chain links TRBV29-1 to TRBJ1-5, with D possibly matching TRBD1 (6 bases). Trimming took 7 bases from V and 0 from J, leaving 13 bases between them. The CDR3 extends over 14 amino acids. Germline V gene data show CDR1 as SQVTM and CDR2 as ANQGSEA. The CDR3 DNA follows: TGCAGCGCCACCACAGGGCATAGCAATCAGCCCCAGCATTTT. It specifies CSATTGHSNQPQHF.

This clonotype was seen only a few times. The chain recombines TRBV7-2 with TRBJ2-7, with D uncertain. Trimming removed 0 bases at V and 3 bases at J, with 18 bases between. CDR1 is SGHTA, CDR2 FQGNSA, per germline. This CDR3 is built from 17 residues. The DNA of the CDR3 is TGTGCCAGCAGCTTAGCGTCCCCCGGGCGGAAAAGCTACGAGCAGTACTTC. It is translated as CASSLASPGRKSYEQYF.

The chain recombines TRBV6-5 with TRBJ2-6; 7 nucleotides match TRBD1. The CDR3 runs to 16 residues. Germline assignment: CDR1 MNHEY and CDR2 SVGAGI. Germline trimming cut 2 bases from V and 2 bases from J; bases unmatched to any gene: 3. CDR3 sequence: CASSYTGVAGANVLTF. The CDR3 DNA reads as TGTGCCAGCAGTTACACAGGGGTCGCTGGGGCCAACGTCCTGACTTTC.

The chain uses TRBV7-9 and TRBJ1-2, with TRBD1 identical over 7 bases. J lost 9 bases, V lost 5 bases, and 9 bases had no gene match. The CDR3 runs to 13 residues. Germline V gives CDR1 SEHNR, CDR2 FQNEAQ (reference sequence). The CDR3 loop reads CASSEAGGASYTF. Written as DNA, the CDR3 is TGTGCCAGCAGCGAAGCAGGGGGAGCAAGCTACACCTTC.

The chain has TRBV7-8 and TRBJ2-7; TRBD1 aligns across 8 bases. The V and J ends lost 3 bases and 2 bases, in that order; junction bases with no gene match: 12. Germline V gene lookup returns CDR1 SGHVS and CDR2 FQNEAQ. The CDR3 is 17 amino acids. CDR3 loop: CASSFNHHGDRTYEQYF. The CDR3 nucleotides read TGTGCCAGCAGCTTTAATCACCATGGGGACAGGACCTACGAGCAGTACTTC.

V and J are TRBV29-1 and TRBJ1-3; D uncertain. The CDR3 contains 12 residues. V lost 4 bases and J lost 2, with 6 bases in between. Germline V gene sequence: CDR1 SQVTM, CDR2 ANQGSEA. The CDR3 DNA reads as TGCAGCGTTGGGCAGACTGGAAACACCATATATTTT. Translation: CSVGQTGNTIYF.

The gene calls are TRBV7-3 and TRBJ1-2, with 8 bases aligning to TRBD1. V was pared by 5 bases and J by 6 bases, with 5 bases of the junction left unmatched. The CDR3 has 13 amino acids. CDR1 is SGHTA, CDR2 FQGTGA, per germline. In DNA form, the CDR3 reads TGTGCCAGCAGCACAGGGGGTGGTGATGGCTACACCTTC. This sequence encodes CASSTGGGDGYTF.

The V gene is TRBV20-1, the J gene TRBJ2-3; TRBD1 matches at 7 bases. The CDR3 totals 13 residues. From germline, CDR1 is DFQATT and CDR2 SNEGSKA (reference sequence). Trimming at V came to 7 bases and at J to 1 base, leaving 5 bases not matched to a gene. CDR3 nucleotides: TGCAGTGTTAACAGGGGCCGCACAGATACGCAGTATTTT. This sequence encodes CSVNRGRTDTQYF.

The chain joins TRBV20-1 to TRBJ1-2; 7 positions agree with TRBD1. Germline CDR1 DFQATT, CDR2 SNEGSKA (reference sequence). V was pared by 4 bases and J by 3 bases, with 11 bases of the junction left unmatched. The CDR3 totals 15 residues. The CDR3 loop is CSATTGTNPHYGYTF. The CDR3 DNA is TGCAGTGCTACGACAGGGACGAACCCGCACTATGGCTACACCTTC.

CDR3 DNA sequence: TGCAGTGCCCTCAATGGACAGGGTCCCTCCTACGAGCAGTACTTC. Translated, it gives CSALNGQGPSYEQYF. The rearrangement links TRBV20-1 to TRBJ2-7, with 8 bases matching TRBD1. CDR3 length: 15 amino acids. The V segment lost 6 bases and the J segment 0 bases; nucleotides outside the gene matches: 10. Germline V lookup: CDR1 DFQATT, CDR2 SNEGSKA (reference sequence).

This chain links TRBV4-2 with TRBJ1-2; TRBD1 matches at 7 bases. The CDR3 length is 15 residues. Unmatched junction bases numbered 9, after V lost 0 bases and J lost 8 bases. Germline V gives CDR1 LGHNA, CDR2 YNFKEQ. This CDR3 is CASSQDRGQDRGYTF. CDR3 sequence (DNA): TGTGCCAGCAGCCAAGATCGAGGTCAGGACAGGGGCTACACCTTC.

This clonotype turned up a few times. The chain couples TRBV29-1 to TRBJ1-4, with D perhaps matching TRBD1 (5 bases). V lost 6 bases, J lost 7 bases, and 15 bases lay in between. CDR1 and CDR2 from the germline V gene are SQVTM and ANQGSEA. The CDR3 consists of 13 residues. DNA for the CDR3: TGCAGCGTCGGCGCCAGGGAGGGTGAAAAACTGTTTTTT. This codes for CSVGAREGEKLFF. Full variable domain (remainder filled in from reference TRBV29-1 and TRBJ1-4): SAVISQKPSRDICQRGTSLTIQCQVDSQVTMMFWYRQQPGQSLTLIATANQGSEATYESGFVIDKFPISRPNLTFSTLTVSNMSPEDSSIYLCSVGAREGEKLFFGSGTQLSVL.